Below, 12 T cell receptor beta chains from the same sample are listed, as sequenced in a study of beta chain features in type 1 diabetes. Findings and caveats of the study: Type 1 diabetes patients showed a moderate but significant shortening of TCRB CDR3s in all four CD4+ subsets.

Their antigens are not known. All of the isolated RNA was reverse transcribed, so expressed TCRB transcripts were sequenced. Some clones are missing from TCRdb's copy, which holds only in-frame ones; the method was immunoSEQ multiplex PCR. The sample yields roughly 260,000 clones, under 13% seen once. The specimen was naive CD4+ T cells from blood. The receptors derive from a man aged 30-40 years with type 1 diabetes.

This clone was counted a few times. V usage is TRBV7-9 and J usage is TRBJ2-7; TRBD1 matches at 10 bases. The CDR3 has 15 residues. CDR1 and CDR2 from the germline V gene are SEHNR and FQNEAQ (reference sequence). V lost 0 bases and J lost 2; bases outside the gene matches: 1. The CDR3 nucleotides are TGTGCCAGCAGCTTAGCGGGGACAGGGGCCTACGAGCAGTACTTC. It specifies CASSLAGTGAYEQYF.

This chain joins TRBV23-1 and TRBJ1-2; D unresolved. TRBV23-1 is identified as an open reading frame with a role that is uncertain. V gave up 8 bases and J gave up 4 bases, with 14 bases separating them. This CDR3 has 13 residues. CDR3 in DNA: TGCGCCAGCCTCTGGTCGGGAAGCTATGGCTACACCTTC. Translating gives CASLWSGSYGYTF.

This clone was detected only a few times. The rearrangement uses TRBV6-1 and TRBJ2-7; 8 bases match TRBD1. The ends lost 10 bases at V and 3 bases at J; junction bases unmatched: 8. This CDR3 contains 13 residues. CDR1 and CDR2 from the germline V gene are MNHNS and SASEGT. CDR3 residues: CATSGQANYEQYF. The CDR3 bases are TGTGCCACCTCGGGACAGGCCAACTACGAGCAGTACTTC.

This clone occurred a few times. This chain connects TRBV7-3 to TRBJ2-1; no firm D call. The V end lost 0 bases, the J end lost 5 bases, and 8 bases lay between the germline ends. Germline assignment: CDR1 SGHTA and CDR2 FQGTGA. The CDR3 runs 14 residues. CDR3: CASSLTGVNNEQFF. Here the CDR3 DNA reads TGTGCCAGCAGCTTAACAGGAGTTAACAATGAGCAGTTCTTC.

In its sample, this clone was seen a few times. The chain couples TRBV7-2 to TRBJ2-3, with 7 bases matching TRBD2. V dropped 2 bases and J dropped 5; count of bases not matched to a gene: 10. The CDR3 is 16 residues long. Germline lookup yields CDR1 SGHTA and CDR2 FQGNSA. The CDR3 spells CASSLWGEGLGDTQYF. Here the CDR3 DNA reads TGTGCCAGCAGCTTATGGGGGGAGGGGTTAGGAGATACGCAGTATTTT. Using reference TRBV7-2 and TRBJ2-3 for the parts outside the CDR3, the full variable domain is GAGVSQSPSNKVTEKGKDVELRCDPISGHTALYWYRQSLGQGLEFLIYFQGNSAPDKSGLPSDRFSAERTGGSVSTLTIQRTQQEDSAVYLCASSLWGEGLGDTQYFGPGTRLTVL.

The chain is built from TRBV4-1 and TRBJ1-5; D uncertain. CDR3 length equals 16 residues. V gave up 1 base and J gave up 0 bases, with 10 bases separating them. The germline V gene has CDR1 MGHRA and CDR2 YSYEKL. The CDR3 DNA follows: TGCGCCAGCAGCCAAGTGACCGGGGTTAGCAATCAGCCCCAGCATTTT. Protein sequence: CASSQVTGVSNQPQHF.

This clone was counted a few times. J is TRBJ2-5 and V is TRBV29-1, with 7 bases that match TRBD2. The end of the DNA is better explained by TRBJ2-7, so the J call may be wrong. Germline-derived CDR1 and CDR2 are SQVTM and ANQGSEA. This CDR3 contains 13 residues. For the CDR3, the DNA is TGCAGCGTTGAAGGCGTGGGGGGGGACGAGCAGTACTTC. Amino acid sequence: CSVEGVGGDEQYF.

This clone appeared many times. The chain combines TRBV30 with TRBJ2-1; D may be TRBD1 (5 bases). The germline V and J ends were trimmed by 2 bases and 11 bases, with 13 bases remaining between them. The germline V gene encodes CDR1 GTSNPN and CDR2 SVGIG (reference sequence). CDR3 length: 12 amino acids. The CDR3 is CAWSPGHIQQFF. The CDR3 DNA reads TGTGCCTGGAGTCCCGGACATATCCAGCAGTTCTTC.

The chain links TRBV19 to TRBJ1-1; D is unresolved. CDR3 size: 14 residues. Germline loops: CDR1 LNHDA, CDR2 SQIVND (reference sequence). Between the trimmed V and J ends, which lost 1 base and 2 bases, there was a span of 8 bases. The CDR3 DNA reads TGTGCCAGTAGTATAGGAGGATTAAACACTGAAGCTTTCTTT. It specifies CASSIGGLNTEAFF.

This sequence joins TRBV27 and TRBJ1-1; D is ambiguous. Trimming left V 1 base short and J 3 bases short, with 6 bases between. Germline CDR1 MNHEY, CDR2 SMNVEV (reference sequence). The CDR3 spans 13 residues. CDR3 sequence reads: CASSLLLDTEAFF. The DNA of the CDR3 is TGTGCCAGCAGTTTATTACTCGACACTGAAGCTTTCTTT.

The chain joins TRBV9 to TRBJ2-5, with TRBD1 as a possible D gene (5 bases). Trimming cost V 3 bases and J 4 bases, with 10 bases left between them. Per the germline V gene, CDR1 is SGDLS and CDR2 is YYNGEE. CDR3 size: 13 residues. The DNA of the CDR3 is TGTGCCAGCAGCGCCACCACAGGAGAGACCCAGTACTTC. Translation gives CASSATTGETQYF. Based on the CDR3 plus reference TRBV9 and TRBJ2-5, the full variable domain is DSGVTQTPKHLITATGQRVTLRCSPRSGDLSVYWYQQSLDQGLQFLIQYYNGEERAKGNILERFSAQQFPDLHSELNLSSLELGDSALYFCASSATTGETQYFGPGTRLLVL.

The V call is TRBV9, the J call TRBJ2-5; 10 nucleotides match TRBD2. Germline-derived CDR1 and CDR2 are SGDLS and YYNGEE. V was pared by 1 base and J by 5 bases, with 5 bases of the junction left unmatched. CDR3 size: 15 residues. The CDR3 sequence: CASSVIAGGGETQYF. DNA for the CDR3: TGTGCCAGCAGCGTAATAGCGGGGGGCGGGGAGACCCAGTACTTC.